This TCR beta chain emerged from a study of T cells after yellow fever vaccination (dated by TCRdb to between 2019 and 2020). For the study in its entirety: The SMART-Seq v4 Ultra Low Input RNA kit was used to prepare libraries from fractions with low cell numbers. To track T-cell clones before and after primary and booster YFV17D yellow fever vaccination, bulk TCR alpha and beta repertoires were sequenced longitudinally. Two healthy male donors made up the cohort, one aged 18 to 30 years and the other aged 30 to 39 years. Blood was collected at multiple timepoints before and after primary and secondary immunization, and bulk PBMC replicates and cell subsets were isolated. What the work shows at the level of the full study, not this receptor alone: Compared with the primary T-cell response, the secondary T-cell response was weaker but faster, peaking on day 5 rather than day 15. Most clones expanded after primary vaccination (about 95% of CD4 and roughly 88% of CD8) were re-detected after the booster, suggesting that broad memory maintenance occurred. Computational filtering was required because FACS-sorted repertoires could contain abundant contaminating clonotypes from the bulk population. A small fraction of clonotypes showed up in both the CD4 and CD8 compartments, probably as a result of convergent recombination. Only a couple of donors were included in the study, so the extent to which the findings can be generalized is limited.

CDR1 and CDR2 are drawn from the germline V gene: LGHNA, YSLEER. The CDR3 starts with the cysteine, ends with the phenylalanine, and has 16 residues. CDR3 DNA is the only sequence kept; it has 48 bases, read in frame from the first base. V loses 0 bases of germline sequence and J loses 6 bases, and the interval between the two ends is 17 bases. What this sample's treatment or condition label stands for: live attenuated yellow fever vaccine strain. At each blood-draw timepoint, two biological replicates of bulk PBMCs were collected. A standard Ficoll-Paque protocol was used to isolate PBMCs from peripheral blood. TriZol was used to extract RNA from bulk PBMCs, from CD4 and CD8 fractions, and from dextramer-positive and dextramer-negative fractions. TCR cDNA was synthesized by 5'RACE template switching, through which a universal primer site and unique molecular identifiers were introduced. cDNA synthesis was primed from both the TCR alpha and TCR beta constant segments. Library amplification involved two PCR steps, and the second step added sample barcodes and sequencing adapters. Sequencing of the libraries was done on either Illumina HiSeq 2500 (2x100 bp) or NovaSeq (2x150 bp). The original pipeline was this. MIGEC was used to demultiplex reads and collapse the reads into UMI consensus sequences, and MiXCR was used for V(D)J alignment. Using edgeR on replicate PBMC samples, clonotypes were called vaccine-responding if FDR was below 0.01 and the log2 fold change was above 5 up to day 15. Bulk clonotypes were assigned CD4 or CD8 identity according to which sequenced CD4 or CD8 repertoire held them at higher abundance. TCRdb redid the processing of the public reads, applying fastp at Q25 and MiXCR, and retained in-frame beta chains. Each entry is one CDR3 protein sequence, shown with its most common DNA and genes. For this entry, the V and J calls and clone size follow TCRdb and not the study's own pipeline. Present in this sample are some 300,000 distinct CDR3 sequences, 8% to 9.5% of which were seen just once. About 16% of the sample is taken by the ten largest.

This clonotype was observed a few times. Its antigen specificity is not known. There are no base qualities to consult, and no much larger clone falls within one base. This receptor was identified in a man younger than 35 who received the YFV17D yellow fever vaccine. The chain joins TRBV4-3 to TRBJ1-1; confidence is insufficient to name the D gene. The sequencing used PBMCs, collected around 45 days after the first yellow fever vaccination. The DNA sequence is TGCGCCAGCAGCCAAGAACCTGAGACAAGGTCCTCTGAAGCTTTCTTT. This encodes CASSQEPETRSSEAFF.